The clone carrying this T cell receptor (beta chain) has just a few counts. This specimen belongs to a study of lung T cells in sarcoidosis with Löfgren's syndrome. V dropped 4 bases and J dropped 0 bases, with 19 bases sitting between them. Germline V gene lookup returns CDR1 LNHDA and CDR2 SQIVND (reference sequence). The length of the CDR3 is 18 residues. TCRdb analysed the reads with MiXCR anew, one entry per CDR3 protein. The sample gives 60,000 or so distinct CDR3 sequences, approximately 21% of which show up once; about 2.5% is in the top ten. Sequenced: CD4+ T cells from PBMCs. The chain joins TRBV19 to TRBJ1-5; a weak D match, TRBD1 (5 bases). This TCR came from a human donor with sarcoidosis (Löfgren's syndrome or another form), or a control subject (not recorded which). CDR3: CASSKGQGVPYSNQPQHF. For the CDR3, the DNA is TGTGCCAGTAGTAAGGGGCAGGGAGTGCCCTATAGCAATCAGCCCCAGCATTTT.